One sample yielded the 8 T cell receptor beta chains listed below, sequenced in a study of Ad26.COV2.S vaccination and SARS-CoV-2 variants. Measured with immunoSEQ multiplex PCR; TCRdb has only the in-frame clones, and not every one. The sample comprises more than 150,000 clones, around nine tenths of which are singletons, and roughly 6% rests with the top ten. This specimen consisted of peripheral blood, obtained after recovery from COVID-19. The receptors were gathered from a human donor who had recovered from COVID-19.

J is TRBJ2-7 and V is TRBV23-1; D remains unclear. Being an ORF, TRBV23-1 has a function that is uncertain. Trimming shortened V by 8 bases and J by 0 bases, and 14 bases separated the two germline ends. The CDR3 runs to 14 residues. The CDR3 spells CASLPTRISYEQYF. CDR3 in DNA: TGCGCCAGCCTCCCTACACGGATCTCCTACGAGCAGTACTTC.

This clone was detected once. The V gene is TRBV19, the J gene TRBJ2-7; TRBD1 aligns across 8 bases. Germline CDR1 and CDR2: LNHDA and SQIVND (reference sequence). J was trimmed by 2 bases and V by 1 base; bases with no gene match: 1. This CDR3 region has 14 residues. CDR3 sequence reads: CASSIGTGTYEQYF. DNA for the CDR3: TGTGCCAGTAGTATAGGGACAGGGACCTACGAGCAGTACTTC.

The chain couples TRBV27 to TRBJ1-2; TRBD1 aligns across 12 bases. This CDR3 comprises 16 residues. The junction had 7 bases not matched to a gene; V was cut back by 4 bases and J by 4 bases. Germline loops: CDR1 MNHEY, CDR2 SMNVEV (reference sequence). Here the CDR3 reads CASSSGTGGISYGYTF. For the CDR3, the DNA is TGTGCCAGCAGTTCCGGGACAGGGGGCATAAGCTATGGCTACACCTTC.

The rearrangement joins TRBV7-3 to TRBJ2-3; 13 bases fit TRBD2. V shed 5 bases, J shed 3 bases, and the junction held 2 bases outside the gene matches. CDR3 length: 15 residues. The germline V gene has CDR1 SGHTA and CDR2 FQGTGA. The CDR3 reads CASSPLAGGTDTQYF. CDR3 bases: TGTGCCAGCAGCCCACTAGCGGGAGGGACAGATACGCAGTATTTT. Using reference TRBV7-3 and TRBJ2-3 for the parts outside the CDR3, the full variable domain is GAGVSQTPSNKVTEKGKYVELRCDPISGHTALYWYRQSLGQGPEFLIYFQGTGAADDSGLPNDRFFAVRPEGSVSTLKIQRTERGDSAVYLCASSPLAGGTDTQYFGPGTRLTVL.

This clone was observed a single time. The chain links TRBV28 to TRBJ1-1, with D unclear. Germline V gene lookup returns CDR1 MDHEN and CDR2 SYDVKM. The CDR3 length is 16 residues. V lost 1 base and J 1 base, leaving 13 bases between the germline ends. The CDR3: CASSLLPGARNTEAFF. In nucleotides, the CDR3 is TGTGCCAGCAGTTTATTGCCGGGAGCGCGGAACACTGAAGCTTTCTTT.

This clone was observed a single time. The rearrangement uses TRBV7-9 and TRBJ2-3, with D unresolved. CDR3 length equals 17 residues. Looked up from germline, CDR1 is SEHNR and CDR2 is FQNEAQ (reference sequence). The ends were cut back, 5 bases at V and 0 bases at J, with 18 bases in the middle. The DNA for the CDR3 is TGTGCCAGCAGCCCTCCTCCGGGCGGCCCTAGCACAGATACGCAGTATTTT. The encoded protein is CASSPPPGGPSTDTQYF.

V gene TRBV7-3 combines with J gene TRBJ2-1, with TRBD2 matching over 10 bases. CDR1 is SGHTA, CDR2 FQGTGA, per germline. J gave up 6 bases and V 1 base, and 3 bases lay outside the gene matches. There are 15 residues in the CDR3. CDR3 sequence (DNA): TGTGCCAGCAGCTTAATAGCGGGGGGCTCCAATGAGCAGTTCTTC. It specifies CASSLIAGGSNEQFF. Filled out from reference TRBV7-3 and TRBJ2-1, the complete variable domain reads GAGVSQTPSNKVTEKGKYVELRCDPISGHTALYWYRQSLGQGPEFLIYFQGTGAADDSGLPNDRFFAVRPEGSVSTLKIQRTERGDSAVYLCASSLIAGGSNEQFFGPGTRLTVL.

The chain combines TRBV7-9 with TRBJ2-5; D uncertain. Trimming removed 3 bases from V and 0 bases from J, with 8 bases in between. The CDR3 consists of 14 residues. CDR1 SEHNR and CDR2 FQNEAQ come from the germline V gene (reference sequence). The CDR3 region is CASSFRQNQETQYF. For the CDR3, the DNA is TGTGCCAGCAGCTTTCGTCAGAACCAAGAGACCCAGTACTTC.